These 4 T cell receptor beta chains were all obtained from the same sample, sequenced in a study of OX40 agonist ivuxolimab in advanced cancers. The repertoire was sequenced with immunoSEQ multiplex PCR; TCRdb's copy has only in-frame clones and lacks some. The sample lists some 68,000 clones, about 85% seen once, with approximately 0.99% in the top ten. The specimen was CD4+ or CD8+ T cells sorted from blood, collected in a trial of the OX40 agonist ivuxolimab. The source of these receptors is an adult with an advanced solid tumor such as melanoma, head and neck, liver or kidney cancer.

Written as DNA, the CDR3 is TGCGCCAGCAGCCGCGGGACAGGGGTAAGGCGAGACGAGCAGTACTTC. Encoded protein: CASSRGTGVRRDEQYF. The rearrangement joins TRBV4-3 to TRBJ2-7; 10 bases align to TRBD1. The germline V gene has CDR1 LGHNA and CDR2 YSLEER. The CDR3 sequence is 16 residues long. V was clipped by 4 bases and J by 5 bases; unmatched bases: 11.

This clone was detected only once. The chain combines TRBV7-9 with TRBJ2-7; 10 nucleotides match TRBD2. V lost 0 bases, J lost 0 bases, and 11 bases stayed unmatched. The V gene's germline CDR1 is SEHNR and CDR2 FQNEAQ (reference sequence). This CDR3 has 19 amino acids. The chain's CDR3 is CASSLAEGLARRSSYEQYF. The CDR3 coding sequence is TGTGCCAGCAGCTTAGCAGAGGGACTAGCGCGGAGAAGCTCCTACGAGCAGTACTTC.

The rearrangement links TRBV25-1 to TRBJ2-3; perhaps TRBD1 as D (7 bases). V lost 4 bases, J lost 6 bases, and 14 bases lay in between. The CDR3 length is 14 residues. Per the germline V gene, CDR1 is MGHDK and CDR2 is SYGVNS. CDR3 loop: CASSGETGTDTQYF. The CDR3 region has the DNA TGTGCCAGCAGTGGGGAGACAGGGACTGATACGCAGTATTTT.

The V gene is TRBV2, the J gene TRBJ2-1; 10 bases fit TRBD2. The CDR3 is 15 amino acids. CDR1 and CDR2 from the germline V gene are SNHLY and FYNNEI. V dropped 4 bases and J dropped 6; count of bases not matched to a gene: 6. This CDR3 is CASSARTSGSNEQFF. In DNA, the CDR3 is TGTGCCAGCAGTGCCAGGACTAGCGGATCCAATGAGCAGTTCTTC.